Presented here are 27 T cell receptor beta chains from one specimen sequenced in a study of blood T cell repertoires in COVID-19. Only in-frame clones appear in the TCRdb table, and some are missing; sequencing was by immunoSEQ multiplex PCR. Of about 400,000 clones listed, 70% to 90% were seen once; the top ten hold just under 2%. Sequences were obtained from PBMCs or T cells enriched from blood (not recorded which). Receptors were obtained from a young woman with acute COVID-19.

The V and J genes are TRBV10-3 and TRBJ2-1; D possibly corresponds to TRBD2 (6 bases). CDR3 size: 14 residues. Germline CDR1 reads ENHRY; CDR2 reads SYGVKD. V lost 6 bases and J lost 6, with 15 bases in between. The chain's CDR3 is CAISPSGGSNEQFF. In nucleotides, the CDR3 is TGTGCCATCAGCCCCTCTGGGGGGAGCAATGAGCAGTTCTTC.

This rearrangement joins TRBV7-3 to TRBJ2-3; 10 nucleotides align to TRBD2. This CDR3 has 19 amino acids. V was clipped by 5 bases and J by 3 bases; unmatched bases: 17. Germline values: CDR1 SGHTA, CDR2 FQGTGA. CDR3 in amino acids: CASSQMRESGGALTDTQYF. Here the CDR3 DNA reads TGTGCCAGCAGCCAAATGCGGGAGAGCGGGGGGGCCTTGACAGATACGCAGTATTTT.

The chain employs TRBV5-1 and TRBJ1-2, with D possibly matching TRBD1 (5 bases). This CDR3 is built from 14 residues. In germline, CDR1 is SGHRS, CDR2 YFSETQ. Between the trimmed V and J ends, which lost 0 bases and 4 bases, there was a span of 10 bases. The CDR3 region has the DNA TGCGCCAGCAGCTTGGTTGAGACAGTCTATGGCTACACCTTC. This encodes CASSLVETVYGYTF.

The chain has TRBV21-1 and TRBJ1-5; no check of the table's D call, TRBD1, against the DNA was made. TRBV21-1 is designated a pseudogene. This CDR3 region has 14 residues. In DNA form, the CDR3 reads TGTGCCAGCAGCAAAGTAGTCAGGGATCAGCCCCAGCATTTT. It yields the protein CASSKVVRDQPQHF.

The rearrangement joins TRBV6-5 to TRBJ2-7; the match to TRBD2 covers 8 bases. The CDR3 runs 15 residues. CDR1 MNHEY and CDR2 SVGAGI come from the germline V gene. V shed 5 bases and J 4 bases; nucleotides not matched to a gene: 10. DNA of the CDR3: TGTGCCAGCAGTCGTAGCGGGAACCCAGTGTACGAGCAGTACTTC. This encodes CASSRSGNPVYEQYF.

The chain is built from TRBV7-2 and TRBJ2-7; D possibly corresponds to TRBD2 (6 bases). CDR1 is SGHTA, CDR2 FQGNSA, per germline. The CDR3 sequence is 13 residues long. V dropped 7 bases and J dropped 2 bases, with 12 bases sitting between them. The CDR3 coding sequence is TGTGCCAGCACCAAAGCGGGTCCCTACGAGCAGTACTTC. As protein: CASTKAGPYEQYF.

The J gene is TRBJ2-5, the V gene TRBV12-3 or TRBV12-4; D is uncertain. This CDR3 region has 13 residues. Trimming shortened V by 5 bases and J by 4 bases, and 11 bases separated the two germline ends. The CDR3 region is CASSRGVGETQYF. The CDR3 DNA is TGTGCCAGCAGTCGAGGAGTAGGAGAGACCCAGTACTTC.

The rearrangement links TRBV28 to TRBJ2-7; a possible D gene is TRBD1 (6 bases). The V and J ends lost 8 bases and 4 bases respectively, with 12 bases between them. Germline V gene lookup returns CDR1 MDHEN and CDR2 SYDVKM. The CDR3 covers 12 residues. This CDR3 reads CASYRAGYEQYF. For the CDR3, the DNA is TGTGCCAGCTACAGGGCGGGTTACGAGCAGTACTTC.

V is TRBV7-2 and J is TRBJ1-6, with D unresolved. CDR3 length: 13 amino acids. V was clipped by 1 base and J by 8 bases, with 6 bases between them. The germline CDR1 and CDR2 sequences are SGHTA and FQGNSA. The DNA of the CDR3 is TGTGCCAGCAGCTTAGTTCCCTATTCACCCCTCCACTTT. Translated, it gives CASSLVPYSPLHF.

A few counts support this clone. The rearrangement joins TRBV5-1 to TRBJ2-6; 9 bases line up with TRBD1. This CDR3 contains 17 residues. Unmatched junction bases numbered 8, after V lost 4 bases and J lost 3 bases. Germline values: CDR1 SGHRS, CDR2 YFSETQ. The CDR3 loop reads CASSPGQGWFGANVLTF. For the CDR3, the DNA is TGCGCCAGCAGCCCGGGACAGGGATGGTTTGGGGCCAACGTCCTGACTTTC. Full variable domain (missing parts from reference TRBV5-1 and TRBJ2-6): KAGVTQTPRYLIKTRGQQVTLSCSPISGHRSVSWYQQTPGQGLQFLFEYFSETQRNKGNFPGRFSGRQFSNSRSEMNVSTLELGDSALYLCASSPGQGWFGANVLTFGAGSRLTVL.

This chain uses TRBV6-2 or TRBV6-3 with TRBJ2-7; no clear D gene. This CDR3 region has 15 residues. Germline-derived CDR1 and CDR2 are MNHEY and SVGEGT. Trimming removed 4 bases at V and 2 bases at J, with 15 bases between. The chain's CDR3 is CASSSLVSTAYEQYF. The CDR3 DNA sequence: TGTGCCAGCAGTTCCCTGGTGTCTACCGCCTACGAGCAGTACTTC.

This chain links TRBV28 with TRBJ2-7; maybe TRBD2 (6 bases). CDR3 length equals 14 residues. Trimming pared 8 bases from V and 0 bases from J, leaving 14 bases between. Germline assignment: CDR1 MDHEN and CDR2 SYDVKM. Written as DNA, the CDR3 is TGTGCCAGCTCCGGCGGGATAAGCTCCTACGAGCAGTACTTC. The encoded protein is CASSGGISSYEQYF. Full variable domain (missing parts from reference TRBV28 and TRBJ2-7): DVKVTQSSRYLVKRTGEKVFLECVQDMDHENMFWYRQDPGLGLRLIYFSYDVKMKEKGDIPEGYSVSREKKERFSLILESASTNQTSMYLCASSGGISSYEQYFGPGTRLTVT.

The chain joins TRBV29-1 to TRBJ2-7; a possible D gene is TRBD1 (8 bases). V was clipped by 5 bases and J by 4 bases, with 18 bases between them. This CDR3 is built from 14 residues. Germline V gene lookup returns CDR1 SQVTM and CDR2 ANQGSEA. The CDR3 nucleotides are TGCAGCGTTATCGGGGGGCAGGGGGCGTACGAGCAGTACTTC. Its translation is CSVIGGQGAYEQYF.

The chain links TRBV5-5 to TRBJ1-1, with no clear D. Germline V gives CDR1 SGHKS, CDR2 YYEKEE (reference sequence). Between the trimmed V and J ends, which lost 3 bases and 0 bases, there was a span of 15 bases. The CDR3 length is 16 residues. The CDR3 DNA is TGTGCCAGCAGCTCCCAATTCCTACTCATGAACACTGAAGCTTTCTTT. This gives the protein CASSSQFLLMNTEAFF.

V is TRBV5-5 and J is TRBJ1-2, with D perhaps matching TRBD1 (5 bases). Trimming shortened V by 2 bases and J by 8 bases, and 13 bases separated the two germline ends. Germline V gene data show CDR1 as SGHKS and CDR2 as YYEKEE (reference sequence). The CDR3 loop spans 13 amino acids. The CDR3 is CASSFPGGRGYTF. CDR3 DNA: TGTGCCAGCAGCTTCCCGGGGGGTAGAGGCTACACCTTC. The whole variable domain, remainder taken from reference TRBV5-5 and TRBJ1-2, is DAGVTQSPTHLIKTRGQQVTLRCSPISGHKSVSWYQQVLGQGPQFIFQYYEKEERGRGNFPDRFSARQFPNYSSELNVNALLLGDSALYLCASSFPGGRGYTFGSGTRLTVV.

The J gene is TRBJ2-1, the V gene TRBV2, with 7 bases fitting TRBD2. The germline CDR1 and CDR2 sequences are SNHLY and FYNNEI. CDR3 size: 13 residues. Trimming took 7 bases from V and 7 from J; bases not matched to a gene: 7. The CDR3 region is CASNGPAGNEQFF. Here the CDR3 DNA reads TGTGCCAGCAATGGTCCAGCGGGGAATGAGCAGTTCTTC.

The rearrangement uses TRBV9 and TRBJ1-4; a weak D match, TRBD1 (5 bases). Germline V lookup: CDR1 SGDLS, CDR2 YYNGEE. The CDR3 contains 19 residues. Between the trimmed V and J ends, which lost 0 bases and 8 bases, there was a span of 26 bases. The CDR3 loop reads CASSVGWGEPTGRNEKLFF. CDR3 sequence (DNA): TGTGCCAGCAGCGTAGGGTGGGGGGAGCCCACGGGAAGGAACGAAAAACTGTTTTTT. Combining the CDR3 with reference TRBV9 and TRBJ1-4 gives the whole variable domain DSGVTQTPKHLITATGQRVTLRCSPRSGDLSVYWYQQSLDQGLQFLIQYYNGEERAKGNILERFSAQQFPDLHSELNLSSLELGDSALYFCASSVGWGEPTGRNEKLFFGSGTQLSVL.

The rearrangement joins TRBV28 to TRBJ2-7, with D maybe TRBD2 (6 bases). Germline-derived CDR1 and CDR2 are MDHEN and SYDVKM. V lost 7 bases to trimming and J lost 7 bases, with 11 bases between them. The CDR3 totals 11 residues. CDR3 amino acids: CASNGRGEQYF. CDR3 nucleotide sequence: TGTGCCAGCAACGGGAGAGGAGAGCAGTACTTC.

V usage is TRBV19 and J usage is TRBJ2-3; 7 bases match TRBD2. CDR1 and CDR2 from the germline V gene are LNHDA and SQIVND (reference sequence). V was clipped by 7 bases and J by 3 bases; unmatched bases: 1. The CDR3 runs to 12 residues. The CDR3 nucleotides read TGTGCCAGTACGGGGGGTACAGATACGCAGTATTTT. Translation: CASTGGTDTQYF.

This chain uses TRBV6-5 with TRBJ2-1; 7 bases line up with TRBD2. This CDR3 has 15 amino acids. CDR1 and CDR2 from the germline V gene are MNHEY and SVGAGI. With 0 bases clipped from V and 7 bases from J, the junction kept 6 bases outside the gene matches. The CDR3 here is CASSYSGEGVNEQFF. The CDR3, as DNA: TGTGCCAGCAGTTACTCAGGGGAGGGAGTAAATGAGCAGTTCTTC.

In this sample, this clone turned up a few times. The gene calls are TRBV10-3 and TRBJ2-5; 10 nucleotides match TRBD1. This CDR3 is built from 15 residues. From germline, CDR1 is ENHRY and CDR2 SYGVKD. With V trimmed by 6 bases and J by 4 bases, 8 bases remained unmatched. The CDR3 loop reads CAIRPGQGRVETQYF. Here the CDR3 DNA reads TGTGCCATCAGGCCGGGACAGGGGAGGGTAGAGACCCAGTACTTC.

CDR3 in DNA: TGCAGTGCAACCAGCGCGGGCTACACCTTC. It encodes CSATSAGYTF. V is TRBV20-1 and J is TRBJ1-2; D not certain. The CDR3 spans 10 residues. V was clipped by 6 bases and J by 8 bases, with 10 bases between them. CDR1 and CDR2 (germline): DFQATT, SNEGSKA (reference sequence).

The chain carries TRBV7-2 and TRBJ2-7, with 8 nucleotides matching TRBD1. Unmatched junction bases numbered 12, after V lost 2 bases and J lost 0 bases. This CDR3 is built from 18 residues. The germline gives CDR1 SGHTA, CDR2 FQGNSA. The chain's CDR3 is CASSLSPGGGVSSYEQYF. The DNA of the CDR3 is TGTGCCAGCAGCTTATCCCCAGGGGGCGGTGTGTCCTCCTACGAGCAGTACTTC.

The V gene is TRBV6-5, the J gene TRBJ2-2, with TRBD2 matching 8 bases. V gave up 5 bases and J gave up 6 bases; unmatched junction bases: 8. Germline CDR1 and CDR2: MNHEY and SVGAGI. CDR3 length: 15 residues. The CDR3 bases are TGTGCCAGCAGTCAGACTAGCGAGGCAGCCGGGGAGCTGTTTTTT. Translation gives CASSQTSEAAGELFF.

The rearrangement links TRBV25-1 to TRBJ1-2, with D perhaps matching TRBD1 (6 bases). CDR1 is MGHDK and CDR2 is SYGVNS in the germline V gene. This CDR3 comprises 13 residues. Trimming removed 1 base at V and 8 bases at J, with 11 bases between. In DNA, the CDR3 is TGTGCCAGCAGTGAATCACAGGGAAACGGCTACACCTTC. It codes for CASSESQGNGYTF.

This clone was counted a single time. This chain links TRBV6-2 or TRBV6-3 with TRBJ2-2; D may be TRBD2 (6 bases). The length of the CDR3 is 16 residues. The V end was cut by 2 bases, the J end by 6 bases, with 16 bases between. Germline-derived CDR1 and CDR2 are MNHEY and SVGEGT. CDR3 in DNA: TGTGCCAGCAGTTACCGGCGGGAATCTCTCGCCGGGGAGCTGTTTTTT. Residues: CASSYRRESLAGELFF.

This chain links TRBV9 with TRBJ1-3; D is ambiguous. Germline CDR1 reads SGDLS; CDR2 reads YYNGEE. This CDR3 region has 14 residues. Trimming took off 3 bases at V and 4 bases at J, with 11 bases between the two ends. The CDR3 DNA sequence: TGTGCCAGCAGCGAATTCCCGGGGGGAAACACCATATATTTT. Protein sequence: CASSEFPGGNTIYF.